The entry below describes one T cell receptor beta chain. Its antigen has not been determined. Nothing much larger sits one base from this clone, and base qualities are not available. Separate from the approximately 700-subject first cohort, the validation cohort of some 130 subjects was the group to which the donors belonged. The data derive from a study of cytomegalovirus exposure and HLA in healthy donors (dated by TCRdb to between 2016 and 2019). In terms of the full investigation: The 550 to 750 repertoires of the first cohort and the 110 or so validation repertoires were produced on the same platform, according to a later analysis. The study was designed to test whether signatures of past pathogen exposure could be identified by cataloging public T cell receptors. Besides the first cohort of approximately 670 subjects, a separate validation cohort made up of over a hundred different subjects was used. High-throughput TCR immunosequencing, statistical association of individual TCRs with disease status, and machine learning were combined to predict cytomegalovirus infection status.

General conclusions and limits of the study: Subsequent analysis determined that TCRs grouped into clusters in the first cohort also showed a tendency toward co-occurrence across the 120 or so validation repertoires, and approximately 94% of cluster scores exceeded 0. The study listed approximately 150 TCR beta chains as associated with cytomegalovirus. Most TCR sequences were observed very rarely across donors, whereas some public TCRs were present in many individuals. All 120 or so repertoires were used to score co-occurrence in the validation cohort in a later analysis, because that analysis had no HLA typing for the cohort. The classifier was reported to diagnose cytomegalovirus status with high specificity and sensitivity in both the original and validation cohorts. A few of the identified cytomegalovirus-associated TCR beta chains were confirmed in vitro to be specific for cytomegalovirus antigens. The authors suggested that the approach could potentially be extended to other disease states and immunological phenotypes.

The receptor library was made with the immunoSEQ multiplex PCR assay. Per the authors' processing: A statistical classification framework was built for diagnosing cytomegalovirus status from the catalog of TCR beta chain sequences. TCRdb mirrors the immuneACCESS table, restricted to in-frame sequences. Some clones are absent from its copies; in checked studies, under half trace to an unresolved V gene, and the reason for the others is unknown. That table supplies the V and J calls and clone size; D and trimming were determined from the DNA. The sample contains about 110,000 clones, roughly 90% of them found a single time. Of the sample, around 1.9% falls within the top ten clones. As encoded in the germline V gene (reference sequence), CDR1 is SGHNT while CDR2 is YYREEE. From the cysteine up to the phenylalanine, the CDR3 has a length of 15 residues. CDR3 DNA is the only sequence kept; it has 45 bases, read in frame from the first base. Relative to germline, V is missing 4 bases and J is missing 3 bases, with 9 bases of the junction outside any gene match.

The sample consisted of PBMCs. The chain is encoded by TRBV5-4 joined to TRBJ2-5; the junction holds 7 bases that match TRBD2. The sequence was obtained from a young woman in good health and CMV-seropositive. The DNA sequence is TGTGCCAGCAGCACCTGGACTAGTCTGAAAGAGACCCAGTACTTC. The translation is CASSTWTSLKETQYF.